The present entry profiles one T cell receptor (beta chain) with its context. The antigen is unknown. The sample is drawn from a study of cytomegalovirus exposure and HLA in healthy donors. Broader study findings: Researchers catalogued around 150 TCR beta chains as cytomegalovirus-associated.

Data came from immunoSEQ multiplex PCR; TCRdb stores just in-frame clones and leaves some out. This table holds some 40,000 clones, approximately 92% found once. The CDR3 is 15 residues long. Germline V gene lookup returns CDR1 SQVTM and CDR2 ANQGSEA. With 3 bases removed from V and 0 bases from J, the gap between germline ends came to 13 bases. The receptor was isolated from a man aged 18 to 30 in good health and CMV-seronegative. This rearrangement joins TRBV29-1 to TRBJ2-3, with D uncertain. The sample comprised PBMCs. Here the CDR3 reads CSVETITPSTDTQYF. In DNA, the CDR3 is TGCAGCGTTGAGACAATTACTCCTAGCACAGATACGCAGTATTTT.